The sequence of this T cell receptor (beta chain) was determined in a study of beta chain features in type 1 diabetes (dated by TCRdb to 2016 to 2018). A note on the overall study: Mean age, gender distribution, total cell number and subset yield were not different between patients and healthy donors. In the study, TCRB repertoires of sorted circulating CD4+ T cell subsets from recently diagnosed type 1 diabetes patients were compared with those of matched healthy donors. Whereas all 28 donors provided naive and central memory subsets, regulatory and stem cell-like memory subsets were isolated from just 8 patients and about 8 healthy donors. A total of roughly 110 million sorted cells were examined across all samples, and the number of cells per subset was strongly correlated with RNA yield. Study-level results and caveats: Only small numbers of individuals were included in the HLA sub-analyses, which left unresolved whether HLA type had any influence on TCRB rearrangement. At VDJ recombination sites, type 1 diabetes patients had fewer insertions and more deleted nucleotides, which implies abnormalities in thymic rearrangement. Because cDNA rather than genomic DNA was sequenced, highly expressing activated cells could have been over-represented, although no difference in activation and CD3 levels was found between groups. In all four CD4+ subsets, TCRB CDR3 length was moderately but significantly shorter in type 1 diabetes patients. PCR might favor shorter templates, but patient and control samples were amplified and corrected together, so any skew would affect both groups equally. Naive, central memory and regulatory TCRB repertoires appeared more similar among patients than among healthy donors.

The junction carries 11 bases between V and J, which are trimmed by 6 bases and 2 bases respectively. The CDR3, cysteine through phenylalanine, is 13 amino acids long. The kept DNA is CDR3 alone, 39 bases in frame from the first base. Via the germline V gene, CDR1 is SGHRS and CDR2 YFSETQ. Each donor gave one peripheral blood draw, roughly 0.11 L on average, collected into heparinised tubes. A BD FACSAria II was used to sort naive, central memory, regulatory and stem cell-like memory CD4+ T cells with a panel that included CD45RO, CCR7, CD25, CD127, CD95 and CD27. Every sorted population had a purity above 95%. Right away, PBMCs were isolated by Lymphoprep density gradient centrifugation and were stained directly, with no culture step. So that batch effects would be minimized, each experiment stained and sorted samples in pairs, pairing one healthy donor with one patient. The entire amount of isolated RNA was reverse transcribed using the High Capacity cDNA Reverse Transcription Kit, so the sequenced TCRB transcripts were expressed ones. Deep immunoSEQ sequencing was performed on naive, central memory and regulatory T cell samples, with an average of roughly 3.6 million total reads per sample. After sorted cells were lysed in RLT buffer, RNA was extracted with DNase-treated RNeasy Micro or Mini kits, with the choice depending on cell number. To prevent cross-contamination, each cell subset was processed individually, whereas patient and healthy donor samples were processed jointly. The immunoSEQ multiplex PCR was used to amplify TCRB sequences from cDNA, generating 87-bp fragments that spanned the CDR3 region. Amplicons were sequenced on the Illumina HiSeq platform. From the authors' description of their analysis: Synthetic template baselines were used to correct PCR bias computationally, reads within Hamming distance 2 were collapsed, and singletons that could not be merged were discarded. Reads were aligned to IMGT to assign V, D and J genes, CDR3 length, and insertions or deletions at six rearrangement sites. Within each subset, clonotype counts were normalized to the number of sorted cells before true diversity and Gini coefficients were calculated with the tcR R package. The overlap coefficient, calculated on TCRB nucleotide sequences, was used to measure repertoire sharing. Out-of-frame TCRB sequences from naive cells were analyzed to stand in for the pre-selection repertoire. The table was pulled from immuneACCESS by TCRdb, which kept in-frame rearrangements only. Such tables lose some clones; where checked, under half of the loss comes from unresolved V genes, and the rest has no known cause. V and J calls and clone size are as listed in that table; D and trimming were resolved from the DNA. This sample comprises roughly 220,000 clones, 15% to 20% of them detected only once. In total, the top ten clones hold about 0.078% of the sample.

The sample holds a few counts of this clone. This receptor's antigen is unknown. The sample holds no much larger clone one base away, and base qualities are not on file. The sequenced sample consisted of naive CD4+ T cells from blood. What the cell subset or site label conveys for this sample: true naive CD4+ T cells. This receptor was identified in a man under 40 with type 1 diabetes. This sequence uses TRBV5-1 and TRBJ2-5; the D gene is perhaps TRBD2, on 5 matching bases. The CDR3 sequence is CASTAQRQETQYF. The DNA reads as follows: TGCGCCAGCACCGCGCAGCGGCAAGAGACCCAGTACTTC.